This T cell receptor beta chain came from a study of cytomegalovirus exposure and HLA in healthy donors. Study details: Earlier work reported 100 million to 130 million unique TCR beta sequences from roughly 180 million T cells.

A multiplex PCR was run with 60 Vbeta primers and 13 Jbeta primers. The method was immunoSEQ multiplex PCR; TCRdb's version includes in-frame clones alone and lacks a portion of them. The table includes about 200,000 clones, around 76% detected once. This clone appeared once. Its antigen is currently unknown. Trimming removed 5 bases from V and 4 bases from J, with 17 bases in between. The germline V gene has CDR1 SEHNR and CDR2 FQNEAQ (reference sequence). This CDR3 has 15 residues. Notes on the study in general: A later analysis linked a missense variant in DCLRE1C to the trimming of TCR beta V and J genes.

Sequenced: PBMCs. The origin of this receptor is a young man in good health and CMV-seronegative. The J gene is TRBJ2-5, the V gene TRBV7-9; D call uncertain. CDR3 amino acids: CASSPDVTPGETQYF. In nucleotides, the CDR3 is TGTGCCAGCAGCCCAGATGTCACCCCGGGAGAGACCCAGTACTTC.